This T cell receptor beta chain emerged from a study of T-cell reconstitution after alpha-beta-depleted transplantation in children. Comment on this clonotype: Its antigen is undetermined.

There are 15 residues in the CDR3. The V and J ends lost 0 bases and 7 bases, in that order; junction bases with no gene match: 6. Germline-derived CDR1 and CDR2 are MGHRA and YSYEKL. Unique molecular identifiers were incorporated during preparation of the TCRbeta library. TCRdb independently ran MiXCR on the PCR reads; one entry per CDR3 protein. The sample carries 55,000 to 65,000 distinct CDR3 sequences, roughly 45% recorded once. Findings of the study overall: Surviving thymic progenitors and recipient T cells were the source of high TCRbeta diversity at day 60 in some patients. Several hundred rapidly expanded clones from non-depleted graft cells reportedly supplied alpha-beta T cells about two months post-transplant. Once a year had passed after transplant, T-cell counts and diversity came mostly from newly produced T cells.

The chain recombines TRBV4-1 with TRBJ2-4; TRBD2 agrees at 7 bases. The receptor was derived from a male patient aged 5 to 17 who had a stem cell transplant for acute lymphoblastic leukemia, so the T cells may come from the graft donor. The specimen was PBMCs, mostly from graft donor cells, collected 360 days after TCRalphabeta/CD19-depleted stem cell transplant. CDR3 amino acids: CASSQDRGTMNIQYF. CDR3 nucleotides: TGCGCCAGCAGCCAAGATCGGGGGACTATGAACATTCAGTACTTC.